This TCR beta chain is drawn from a study of T cells in Graves' hyperthyroidism and ophthalmopathy. Study-wide points: Among clonotypes expanded in thyroid above 0.001, most were also found in blood. Ophthalmopathy prediction by the model preceded onset by a median about 6.5 months.

It was considered stable Graves' hyperthyroidism when ophthalmopathy did not progress within 18 months. Cells are PBMCs isolated from 10 ml of fresh blood. This clonotype has a count of ten or more. Its antigen is unknown. The V gene end was trimmed by 1 base and the J gene end by 4 bases; junction bases not matched to a gene: 4. The CDR3 runs 15 residues. Germline V gene lookup returns CDR1 LGHDT and CDR2 YNNKEL (reference sequence). Regions amplified from RNA transcripts were the TCR beta CDR3 regions. A set of HTBI primers served as the primers for a first-round RT-PCR of the TCR CDR3. TCRdb re-called the multiplex PCR reads with MiXCR, one entry per CDR3 protein. The top ten clones hold roughly 8.2% of a sample with some 270,000 distinct CDR3 sequences, roughly an eighth of them seen once.

The rearrangement uses TRBV3-1 and TRBJ2-1; 7 nucleotides agree with TRBD1. The sequenced sample consisted of blood. The TCR comes from a middle-aged woman with Graves' hyperthyroidism. CDR3 nucleotides: TGTGCCAGCAGCCAAGGTCGGGGACAGTACAATGAGCAGTTCTTC. Its protein is CASSQGRGQYNEQFF.